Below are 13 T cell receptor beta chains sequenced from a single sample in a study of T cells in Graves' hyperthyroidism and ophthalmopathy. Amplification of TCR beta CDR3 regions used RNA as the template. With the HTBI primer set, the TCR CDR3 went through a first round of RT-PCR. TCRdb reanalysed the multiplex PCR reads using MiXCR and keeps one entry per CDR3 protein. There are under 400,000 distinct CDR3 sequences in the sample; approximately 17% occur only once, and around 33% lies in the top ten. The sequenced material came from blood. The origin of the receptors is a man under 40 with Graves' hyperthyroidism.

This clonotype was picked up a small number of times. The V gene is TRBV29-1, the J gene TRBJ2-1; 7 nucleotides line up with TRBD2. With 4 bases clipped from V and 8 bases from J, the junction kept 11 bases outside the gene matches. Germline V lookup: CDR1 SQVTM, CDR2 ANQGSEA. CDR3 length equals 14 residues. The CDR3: CSVAGGREPYEQFF. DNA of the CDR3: TGCAGCGTTGCAGGCGGGAGAGAGCCTTATGAGCAGTTCTTC.

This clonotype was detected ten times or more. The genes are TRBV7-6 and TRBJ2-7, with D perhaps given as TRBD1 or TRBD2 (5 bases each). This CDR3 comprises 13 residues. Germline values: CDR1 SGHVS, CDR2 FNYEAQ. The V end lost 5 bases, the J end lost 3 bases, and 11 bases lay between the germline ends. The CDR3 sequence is CASSTGTYYEQYF. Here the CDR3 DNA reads TGTGCCAGCAGCACCGGGACCTACTACGAGCAGTACTTC.

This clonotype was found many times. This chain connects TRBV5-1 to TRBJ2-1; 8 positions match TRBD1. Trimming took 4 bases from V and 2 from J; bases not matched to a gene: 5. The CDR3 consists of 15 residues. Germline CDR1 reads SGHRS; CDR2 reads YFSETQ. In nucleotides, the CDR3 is TGCGCCAGCAGCGGGGGACAGGCCACCTACAATGAGCAGTTCTTC. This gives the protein CASSGGQATYNEQFF. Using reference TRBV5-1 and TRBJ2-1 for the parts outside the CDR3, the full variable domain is KAGVTQTPRYLIKTRGQQVTLSCSPISGHRSVSWYQQTPGQGLQFLFEYFSETQRNKGNFPGRFSGRQFSNSRSEMNVSTLELGDSALYLCASSGGQATYNEQFFGPGTRLTVL.

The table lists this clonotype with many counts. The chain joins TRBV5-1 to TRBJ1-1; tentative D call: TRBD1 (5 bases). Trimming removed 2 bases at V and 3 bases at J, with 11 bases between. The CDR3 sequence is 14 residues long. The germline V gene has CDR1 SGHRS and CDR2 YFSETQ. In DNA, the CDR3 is TGCGCCAGCAGCTTCCCGGCGGGGGACACTGAAGCTTTCTTT. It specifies CASSFPAGDTEAFF.

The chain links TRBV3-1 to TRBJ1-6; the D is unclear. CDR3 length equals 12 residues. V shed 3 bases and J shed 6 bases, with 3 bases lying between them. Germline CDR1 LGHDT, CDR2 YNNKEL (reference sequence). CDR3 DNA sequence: TGTGCCAGCAGCCACGTTAATTCACCCCTCCACTTT. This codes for CASSHVNSPLHF.

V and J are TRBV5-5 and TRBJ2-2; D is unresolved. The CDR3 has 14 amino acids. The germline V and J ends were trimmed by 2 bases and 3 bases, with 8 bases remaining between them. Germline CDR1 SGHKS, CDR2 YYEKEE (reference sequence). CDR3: CASSFGVDTGELFF. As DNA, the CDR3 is TGTGCCAGCAGCTTTGGTGTGGACACCGGGGAGCTGTTTTTT.

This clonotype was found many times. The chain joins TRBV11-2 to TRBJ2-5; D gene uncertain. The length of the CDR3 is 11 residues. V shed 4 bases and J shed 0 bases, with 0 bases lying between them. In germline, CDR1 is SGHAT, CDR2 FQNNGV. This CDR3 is CASSYQETQYF. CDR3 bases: TGTGCCAGCAGCTACCAAGAGACCCAGTACTTC.

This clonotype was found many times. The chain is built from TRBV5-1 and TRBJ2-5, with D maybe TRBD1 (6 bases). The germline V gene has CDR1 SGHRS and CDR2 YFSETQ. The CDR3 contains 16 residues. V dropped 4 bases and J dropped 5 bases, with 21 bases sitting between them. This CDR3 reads CASSPRDKGMGETQYF. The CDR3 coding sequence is TGCGCCAGCAGCCCCAGGGACAAGGGAATGGGGGAGACCCAGTACTTC.

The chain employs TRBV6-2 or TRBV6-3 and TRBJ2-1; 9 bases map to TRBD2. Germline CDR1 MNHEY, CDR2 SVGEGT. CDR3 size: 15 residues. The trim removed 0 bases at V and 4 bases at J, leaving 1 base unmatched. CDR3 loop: CASSYSAGGYNEQFF. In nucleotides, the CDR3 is TGTGCCAGCAGTTACTCCGCGGGAGGGTACAATGAGCAGTTCTTC.

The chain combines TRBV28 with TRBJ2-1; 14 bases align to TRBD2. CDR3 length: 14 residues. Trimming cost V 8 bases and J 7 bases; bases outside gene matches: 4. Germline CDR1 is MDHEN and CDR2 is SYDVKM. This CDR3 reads CASGTSGRGNEQFF. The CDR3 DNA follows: TGTGCCAGCGGGACTAGCGGGAGAGGGAATGAGCAGTTCTTC.

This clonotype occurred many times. The CDR3 nucleotides are TGTGCCAGCAGCCAAGACGGCGGGGTTCGAGGCTACGAGCAGTACTTC. Translated: CASSQDGGVRGYEQYF. This chain uses TRBV4-2 with TRBJ2-7; maybe TRBD2 (6 bases). Germline V CDR1 and CDR2: LGHNA, YNFKEQ. This CDR3 contains 16 residues. Trimming removed 0 bases from V and 3 bases from J, with 15 bases in between.

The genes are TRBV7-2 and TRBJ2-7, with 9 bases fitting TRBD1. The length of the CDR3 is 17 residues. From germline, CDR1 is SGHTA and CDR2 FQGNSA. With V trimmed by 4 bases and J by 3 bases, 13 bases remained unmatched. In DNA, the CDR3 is TGTGCCAGCAGCTCCACACCGGGACAGGGATCGGACTACGAGCAGTACTTC. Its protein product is CASSSTPGQGSDYEQYF. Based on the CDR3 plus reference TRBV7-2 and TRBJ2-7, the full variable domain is GAGVSQSPSNKVTEKGKDVELRCDPISGHTALYWYRQSLGQGLEFLIYFQGNSAPDKSGLPSDRFSAERTGGSVSTLTIQRTQQEDSAVYLCASSSTPGQGSDYEQYFGPGTRLTVT.

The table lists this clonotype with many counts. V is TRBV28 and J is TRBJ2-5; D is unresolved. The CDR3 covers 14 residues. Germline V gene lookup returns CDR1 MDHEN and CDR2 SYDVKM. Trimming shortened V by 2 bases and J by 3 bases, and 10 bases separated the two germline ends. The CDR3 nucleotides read TGTGCCAGCAGTTTAGCGGCCAGAAAAGAGACCCAGTACTTC. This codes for CASSLAARKETQYF.